This entry concerns a single T cell receptor (beta chain). These data belong to a study of blood T cell repertoires in COVID-19. Study in general: The origin of the acute and convalescent COVID-19 samples was the United States, Italy and Spain.

The CDR3 length is 12 residues. Deletions cut 8 bases from V and 7 bases from J, with 14 bases between. Germline loops: CDR1 GTSNPN, CDR2 SVGIG (reference sequence). Produced via immunoSEQ multiplex PCR; TCRdb's table is partial and in-frame only. This table holds over 150,000 clones, about 89% found once. The clonotype comes from a man aged 45-60 years with acute or convalescent COVID-19. The chain joins TRBV30 to TRBJ2-2; perhaps TRBD1 as D (5 bases). The sample comprised peripheral blood. The CDR3, as DNA: TGTGCCGGTTCAGGGTACAACGGGGAGCTGTTTTTT. Residues: CAGSGYNGELFF. The full variable domain, with the rest looked up from reference TRBV30 and TRBJ2-2, is SQTIHQWPATLVQPVGSPLSLECTVEGTSNPNLYWYRQAAGRGLQLLFYSVGIGQISSEVPQNLSASRPQDRQFILSSKKLLLSDSGFYLCAGSGYNGELFFGEGSRLTVL.